This TCR beta chain was sequenced in a study of CD8+CD57+ T cells in acquired aplastic anemia. Background on the study: When averaged, DNA from sorted CD4+ and CD8+ cells came to approximately 3.2 ug. On average, healthy donors gave approximately 9.9 million reads for CD4+ cells.

Profiling of TCR beta VDJ combinations and CDR3 sequences used genomic DNA as template. TCRdb processed the reads anew with MiXCR; each CDR3 protein has one entry. The data contain hundreds of thousands of distinct CDR3 sequences, 65% to 80% of them singletons. This clonotype has at least ten counts. Its antigen is currently unknown. Study findings and constraints: A set of more than 25 CD8+ CDR3 sequences was shared between patients and controls, and these sequences appeared highly expressed in patients. Controls and patients did not differ significantly in CD8+ Simpson's diversity.

Germline V lookup: CDR1 MNHNS, CDR2 SASEGT. CDR3 length: 15 amino acids. Trimming removed 4 bases from V and 7 bases from J, with 16 bases in between. The source is a human donor in good health, serving as a control. Sequencing was performed on sorted CD4+, CD8+, or CD8+CD57+ T cells (not recorded which) from PBMCs. The V gene is TRBV6-1, the J gene TRBJ1-4; no clear D. In DNA, the CDR3 is TGTGCCAGCAGTGGATGGGCATCTCTTCGTGAAAAACTGTTTTTT. This codes for CASSGWASLREKLFF.